The 8 T cell receptor beta chains below come from one sample, sequenced in a study of control samples from healthy donors and cancer patients. Using immunoSEQ multiplex PCR, the repertoire was profiled, and TCRdb retains in-frame clones only, with some absent. The repertoire has about 120,000 clones, roughly 93% of them found once; the top ten carry about 2.6%. Sequencing was done on a sample of blood. The origin of the receptors is a man under 40 in good health.

The rearrangement uses TRBV3-1 (or the pseudogene TRBV3-2) and TRBJ2-1, with D maybe TRBD2 (6 bases). Trimming took off 1 base at V and 14 bases at J, with 12 bases between the two ends. There are 12 residues in the CDR3. Germline V CDR1 and CDR2: LGHDT, YNNKEL (reference sequence). CDR3 loop: CASSQVEGREFF. CDR3 DNA sequence: TGTGCCAGCAGCCAAGTGGAGGGGCGGGAGTTCTTC.

V and J are TRBV4-2 and TRBJ1-6, with TRBD1 as a possible D gene (5 bases). The CDR3 runs 19 residues. The ends were cut back, 0 bases at V and 9 bases at J, with 24 bases in the middle. Germline CDR1 is LGHNA and CDR2 is YNFKEQ. CDR3 DNA sequence: TGTGCCAGCAGCCAAGATTATCGGGGAGGGGTAGAGCCCGCTTCACCCCTCCACTTT. It encodes CASSQDYRGGVEPASPLHF.

This rearrangement joins TRBV2 to TRBJ2-2; perhaps TRBD1 as D (6 bases). Trimming took off 6 bases at V and 6 bases at J, with 17 bases between the two ends. The CDR3 covers 15 residues. CDR1 and CDR2 (germline): SNHLY, FYNNEI. The CDR3 nucleotides read TGTGCCAGCAGGACCCAGGGGATACGGGCCGGGGAGCTGTTTTTT. Amino acids: CASRTQGIRAGELFF.

The CDR3 DNA follows: TGTGCCACCAGTGATTTGGGGAACACTGAAGCTTTCTTT. Residues: CATSDLGNTEAFF. The J gene is TRBJ1-1, the V gene TRBV24-1; D is uncertain. Between the trimmed V and J ends, which lost 0 bases and 1 base, there was a span of 2 bases. Germline V gives CDR1 KGHDR, CDR2 SFDVKD. This CDR3 has 13 amino acids.

The chain combines TRBV28 with TRBJ2-5, with TRBD2 matching over 9 bases. The CDR3 is 17 amino acids. The trim removed 2 bases at V and 9 bases at J, leaving 16 bases unmatched. Germline V gene sequence: CDR1 MDHEN, CDR2 SYDVKM. Written as DNA, the CDR3 is TGTGCCAGCAGTTTAGAGGGTCCACTAGCGGGTAGTGGGGCCCAGTACTTC. It specifies CASSLEGPLAGSGAQYF. The variable domain in full, completed from reference TRBV28 and TRBJ2-5, reads DVKVTQSSRYLVKRTGEKVFLECVQDMDHENMFWYRQDPGLGLRLIYFSYDVKMKEKGDIPEGYSVSREKKERFSLILESASTNQTSMYLCASSLEGPLAGSGAQYFGPGTRLLVL.

The V gene is TRBV9, the J gene TRBJ1-1; tentative D call: TRBD1 (5 bases). The germline CDR1 and CDR2 sequences are SGDLS and YYNGEE. Trimming removed 0 bases from V and 6 bases from J, with 12 bases in between. The length of the CDR3 is 14 residues. The CDR3 is CASSVGTPLSEAFF. The CDR3 bases are TGTGCCAGCAGCGTAGGGACACCACTCTCTGAAGCTTTCTTT.

This clone was counted once. This chain joins TRBV5-4 and TRBJ2-7; 13 bases fit TRBD2. With V trimmed by 4 bases and J by 5 bases, 6 bases remained unmatched. This CDR3 has 15 amino acids. The germline V gene encodes CDR1 SGHNT and CDR2 YYREEE (reference sequence). CDR3 sequence reads: CASSQRTSGGDEQYF. CDR3 DNA sequence: TGTGCCAGCAGCCAACGGACTAGCGGGGGCGACGAGCAGTACTTC.

The chain couples TRBV27 to TRBJ1-5; tentative D call: TRBD1 (6 bases). The CDR3 has 15 residues. The V and J ends lost 6 bases and 3 bases respectively, with 15 bases between them. The V gene's germline CDR1 is MNHEY and CDR2 SMNVEV (reference sequence). CDR3 nucleotides: TGTGCCAGCAGCCGCCGCGGACAGCTCAATCAGCCCCAGCATTTT. It translates to CASSRRGQLNQPQHF.